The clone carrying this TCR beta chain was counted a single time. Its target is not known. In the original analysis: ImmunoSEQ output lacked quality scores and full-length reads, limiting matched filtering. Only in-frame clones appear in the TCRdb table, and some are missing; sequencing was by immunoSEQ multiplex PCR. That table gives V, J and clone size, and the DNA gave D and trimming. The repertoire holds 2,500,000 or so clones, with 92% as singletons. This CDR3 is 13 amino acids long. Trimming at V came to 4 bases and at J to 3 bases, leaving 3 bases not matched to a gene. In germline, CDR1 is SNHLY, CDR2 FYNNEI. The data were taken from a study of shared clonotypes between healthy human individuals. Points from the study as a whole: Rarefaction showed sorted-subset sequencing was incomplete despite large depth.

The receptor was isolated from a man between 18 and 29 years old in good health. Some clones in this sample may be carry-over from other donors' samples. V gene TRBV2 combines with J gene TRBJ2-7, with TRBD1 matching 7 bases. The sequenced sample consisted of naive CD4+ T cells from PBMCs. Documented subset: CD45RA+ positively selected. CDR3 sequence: CASSVQGYYEQYF. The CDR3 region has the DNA TGTGCCAGCAGTGTACAGGGGTACTACGAGCAGTACTTC.